The present T cell receptor (beta chain) was sequenced within a study of blood T cell repertoires in COVID-19. About the study: Samples of COVID-19 (acute and convalescent) were obtained from the United States, Italy and Spain. Sample material is recorded as cDNA or gDNA derived from T cells, B-cell-depleted T cells, or PBMCs.

Original processing notes: Reference gene primers were amplified, and this amplification served to estimate nucleated cell counts. Only in-frame clones appear in the TCRdb table, and some are missing; sequencing was by immunoSEQ multiplex PCR. V and J calls plus clone size are reproduced from that table; the DNA served to infer D and trimming. The sample lists about 42,000 clones; 80% to 90% were seen once. The sample taken for sequencing was peripheral blood. The clonotype comes from a young man with active or convalescent COVID-19.

The CDR3 is CASSFQGPNQPQHF. The CDR3 DNA sequence: TGTGCCAGCTCGTTTCAGGGCCCCAATCAGCCCCAGCATTTT. The rearrangement links TRBV18 to TRBJ1-5, with D perhaps matching TRBD1 (5 bases). The V end lost 6 bases, the J end lost 3 bases, and 12 bases lay between the germline ends. This CDR3 contains 14 residues. CDR1 is KGHSH, CDR2 LQKENI, per germline.